This T cell receptor (beta chain) originates from a study of response to subunit inactivated influenza vaccine. This CDR3 contains 14 residues. With 1 base removed from V and 2 bases from J, the gap between germline ends came to 8 bases. From germline, CDR1 is MGHRA and CDR2 YSYEKL. TCRdb re-derived calls from the RT-PCR reads in MiXCR, one entry per CDR3 protein. This sample yields 500,000 or so distinct CDR3 sequences, of which approximately 9.9% are seen a single time; over 9.5% belongs to the top ten. The TCR originated in a man aged 45-65 years who received an inactivated influenza vaccine. The V call is TRBV4-1, the J call TRBJ1-1, with a tentative D call TRBD1 (5 bases). The specimen comprised PBMCs from blood, sampled about 6 weeks after vaccination. In DNA form, the CDR3 reads TGCGCCAGCAGCCAAGCCGGGGCAAACACTGAAGCTTTCTTT. It encodes CASSQAGANTEAFF.